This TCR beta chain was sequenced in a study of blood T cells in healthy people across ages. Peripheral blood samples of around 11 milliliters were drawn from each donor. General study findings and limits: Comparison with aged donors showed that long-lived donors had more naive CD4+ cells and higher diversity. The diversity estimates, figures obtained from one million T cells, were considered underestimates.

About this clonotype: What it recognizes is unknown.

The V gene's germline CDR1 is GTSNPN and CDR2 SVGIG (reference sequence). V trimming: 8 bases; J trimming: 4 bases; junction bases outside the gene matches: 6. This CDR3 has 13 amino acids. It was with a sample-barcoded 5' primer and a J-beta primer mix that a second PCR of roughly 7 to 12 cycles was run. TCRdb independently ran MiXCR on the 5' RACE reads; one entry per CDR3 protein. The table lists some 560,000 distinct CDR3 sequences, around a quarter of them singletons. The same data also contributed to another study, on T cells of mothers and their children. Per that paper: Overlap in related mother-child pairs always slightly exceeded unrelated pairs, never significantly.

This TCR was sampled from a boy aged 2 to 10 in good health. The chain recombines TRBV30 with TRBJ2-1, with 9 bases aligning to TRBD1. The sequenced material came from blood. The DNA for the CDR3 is TGTGCCCCTACGGGACAGGGTTACAATGAGCAGTTCTTC. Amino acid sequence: CAPTGQGYNEQFF.